The 17 T cell receptor beta chains reported below all come from one sample, sequenced in a study of PD-1 blockade in classical Hodgkin lymphoma (TCRdb year 2020). Libraries came from the immunoSEQ multiplex PCR assay. TCRdb limited this immuneACCESS table to in-frame rearrangements with V and J called. A share of clones is missing; checked studies link under half to unresolved V genes, and the rest is unexplained. Counted in this sample were tens of thousands of clones; 85% to 90% of them appeared once. Approximately 9.1% of the sample is taken by the ten largest. In light of the paper, this sample's time point label describes: cycle 1 day 1 (C1D1), immediately before nivolumab initiation. All trial patients had relapsed after autologous stem cell transplantation, with cohorts A, B and C differing in prior brentuximab vedotin exposure. Sequencing used peripheral blood mononuclear cells (PBMCs), obtained at baseline. These receptors all come from a human donor with classical Hodgkin lymphoma.

V usage is TRBV5-1 and J usage is TRBJ2-1; tentative D call: TRBD2 (6 bases). CDR1 and CDR2 (germline): SGHRS, YFSETQ. CDR3 size: 18 residues. The ends were cut back, 3 bases at V and 2 bases at J, with 21 bases in the middle. The CDR3 loop reads CASSSLPPAGLTYNEQFF. CDR3 coding DNA: TGCGCCAGCAGCTCCCTACCTCCCGCGGGGCTTACCTACAATGAGCAGTTCTTC.

The CDR3 DNA reads as TGTGCCAGCAGCTTGGGGACAGGCGACACAGATACGCAGTATTTT. Its protein product is CASSLGTGDTDTQYF. The rearrangement uses TRBV5-8 and TRBJ2-3; 7 bases align to TRBD1. The V and J ends lost 0 bases and 2 bases, in that order; junction bases with no gene match: 3. The length of the CDR3 is 15 residues. Looked up from germline, CDR1 is SGHTS and CDR2 is YDEGEE.

V and J are TRBV6-4 and TRBJ2-1, with no clear D. Deletions cut 0 bases from V and 5 bases from J, with 11 bases between. Germline values: CDR1 MRHNA, CDR2 SNTAGT. This CDR3 has 15 amino acids. The CDR3 here is CASSDSTDGHNEQFF. The CDR3 region has the DNA TGTGCCAGCAGTGACTCGACGGACGGACACAATGAGCAGTTCTTC.

V gene TRBV6-1 combines with J gene TRBJ2-3; the D is unclear. Trimming pared 2 bases from V and 2 bases from J, leaving 14 bases between. The germline CDR1 and CDR2 sequences are MNHNS and SASEGT. This CDR3 is built from 16 residues. CDR3 DNA sequence: TGTGCCAGCAGTGAATCTTCTATACCACTCACAGATACGCAGTATTTT. Its translation is CASSESSIPLTDTQYF.

There are a few counts of this clone. V usage is TRBV6-6 and J usage is TRBJ1-4, with D maybe TRBD1 (5 bases). The germline V gene has CDR1 MNHNY and CDR2 SVGAGI (reference sequence). The CDR3 sequence is 15 residues long. The V end lost 5 bases, the J end lost 7 bases, and 17 bases lay between the germline ends. CDR3 sequence reads: CASSPPGPRAEKLFF. The CDR3 nucleotides read TGTGCCAGCAGTCCACCGGGACCGCGGGCTGAAAAACTGTTTTTT.

The chain joins TRBV7-9 to TRBJ2-7, with unresolved D. Germline lookup yields CDR1 SEHNR and CDR2 FQNEAQ (reference sequence). Trimming removed 4 bases from V and 0 bases from J, with 13 bases in between. This CDR3 region has 15 residues. This CDR3 reads CASSSITLSSYEQYF. CDR3 bases: TGTGCCAGCAGCTCAATCACCCTCTCCTCCTACGAGCAGTACTTC. Drawing the rest from reference TRBV7-9 and TRBJ2-7, the complete variable domain is DTGVSQNPRHKITKRGQNVTFRCDPISEHNRLYWYRQTLGQGPEFLTYFQNEAQLEKSRLLSDRFSAERPKGSFSTLEIQRTEQGDSAMYLCASSSITLSSYEQYFGPGTRLTVT.

The V and J genes are TRBV5-4 and TRBJ2-3; 9 bases agree with TRBD2. The germline V gene encodes CDR1 SGHNT and CDR2 YYREEE (reference sequence). The V and J ends lost 5 bases and 1 base, in that order; junction bases with no gene match: 2. CDR3 length equals 14 residues. The CDR3 sequence: CASSRTSGTDTQYF. DNA of the CDR3: TGTGCCAGCAGTCGGACTAGCGGCACAGATACGCAGTATTTT.

The chain carries TRBV18 and TRBJ1-2, with D possibly TRBD1 on 5 matching bases. This CDR3 region has 12 residues. V dropped 5 bases and J dropped 3 bases, with 7 bases sitting between them. Germline-derived CDR1 and CDR2 are KGHSH and LQKENI. The CDR3 DNA reads as TGTGCCAGCTCAATACAGGACTATGGCTACACCTTC. Its protein is CASSIQDYGYTF.

Only one count was recorded for this clone. The CDR3 spells CSVASGAYEQYF. The CDR3 coding sequence is TGCAGCGTAGCTAGCGGGGCCTACGAGCAGTACTTC. The gene calls are TRBV29-1 and TRBJ2-7; 9 bases map to TRBD2. The CDR3 runs to 12 residues. Looked up from germline, CDR1 is SQVTM and CDR2 is ANQGSEA. V lost 6 bases and J lost 2; bases outside the gene matches: 2.

The chain employs TRBV15 and TRBJ1-5; D gene uncertain. V was pared by 0 bases and J by 3 bases, with 9 bases between. CDR1 LNHNV and CDR2 YYDKDF come from the germline V gene (reference sequence). This CDR3 has 15 amino acids. CDR3 sequence: CATSREGGYNQPQHF. The CDR3, as DNA: TGTGCCACCAGCAGAGAGGGCGGGTACAATCAGCCCCAGCATTTT.

The rearrangement joins TRBV28 to TRBJ2-2, with 8 bases that match TRBD1. The CDR3 length is 15 residues. Per the germline V gene, CDR1 is MDHEN and CDR2 is SYDVKM. Trimming took 6 bases from V and 0 from J; bases not matched to a gene: 3. In DNA, the CDR3 is TGTGCCAGCAGCCGACAGGGGACGAACACCGGGGAGCTGTTTTTT. Amino acid sequence: CASSRQGTNTGELFF.

The chain recombines TRBV28 with TRBJ2-7; 7 bases are shared with TRBD2. Germline assignment: CDR1 MDHEN and CDR2 SYDVKM. V dropped 5 bases and J dropped 1; count of bases not matched to a gene: 8. This CDR3 contains 15 residues. The CDR3: CASSPTAGVSYEQYF. In DNA form, the CDR3 reads TGTGCCAGCAGTCCCACTGCGGGGGTATCCTACGAGCAGTACTTC.

The chain employs TRBV5-5 and TRBJ1-5; maybe TRBD1 (5 bases). This CDR3 contains 15 residues. The V end lost 4 bases, the J end lost 1 base, and 12 bases lay between the germline ends. Germline-derived CDR1 and CDR2 are SGHKS and YYEKEE (reference sequence). CDR3 loop: CASSKGRRSNQPQHF. DNA for the CDR3: TGTGCCAGCAGCAAGGGACGGCGGAGCAATCAGCCCCAGCATTTT.

This clone has a single count. The chain employs TRBV6-1 and TRBJ2-5; D not resolved. Germline loops: CDR1 MNHNS, CDR2 SASEGT. The CDR3 extends over 14 amino acids. Trimming pared 0 bases from V and 4 bases from J, leaving 9 bases between. The CDR3 DNA is TGTGCCAGCAGTGAAGCGCGTCGTGTAGAGACCCAGTACTTC. Translating it yields CASSEARRVETQYF.

DNA of the CDR3: TGTGCCAGCAGCGTAGATAATGTGAATGAAAAACTGTTTTTT. Protein sequence: CASSVDNVNEKLFF. The rearrangement joins TRBV9 to TRBJ1-4; D unclear. Trimming left V 0 bases short and J 5 bases short, with 8 bases between. Germline V gene data show CDR1 as SGDLS and CDR2 as YYNGEE. The CDR3 spans 14 residues.

The CDR3 spells CASSLGGEQYF. The CDR3 DNA reads TGTGCCAGCAGTTTAGGTGGCGAGCAGTACTTC. The chain links TRBV27 to TRBJ2-7; D ambiguous. CDR3 size: 11 residues. Trimming stripped 2 bases from V and 6 bases from J, with 5 bases between. CDR1 is MNHEY and CDR2 is SMNVEV in the germline V gene (reference sequence).

Turning to this clone: At the DNA level, this CDR3 is encoded by other sequences in the same sample as well. The V and J genes are TRBV29-1 and TRBJ1-1, with D possibly TRBD1 on 6 matching bases. Trimming pared 4 bases from V and 0 bases from J, leaving 27 bases between. Germline V gene lookup returns CDR1 SQVTM and CDR2 ANQGSEA. The CDR3 sequence is 19 residues long. The CDR3 DNA reads TGCAGCGTTGTAAAAAGGATCGGGGGCGGGGGGCTCATGAACACTGAAGCTTTCTTT. It yields the protein CSVVKRIGGGGLMNTEAFF.